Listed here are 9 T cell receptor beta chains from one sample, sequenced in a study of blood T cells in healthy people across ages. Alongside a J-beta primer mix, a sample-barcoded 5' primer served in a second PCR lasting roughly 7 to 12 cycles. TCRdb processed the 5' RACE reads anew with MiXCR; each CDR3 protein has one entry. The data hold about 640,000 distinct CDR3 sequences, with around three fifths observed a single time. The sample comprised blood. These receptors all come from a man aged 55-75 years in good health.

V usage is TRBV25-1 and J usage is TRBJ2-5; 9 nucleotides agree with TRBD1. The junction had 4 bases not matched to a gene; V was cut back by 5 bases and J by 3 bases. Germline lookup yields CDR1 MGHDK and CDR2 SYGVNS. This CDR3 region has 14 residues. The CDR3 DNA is TGTGCCAGCAGTTCTCGGACAGGGGAAGAGACCCAGTACTTC. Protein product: CASSSRTGEETQYF. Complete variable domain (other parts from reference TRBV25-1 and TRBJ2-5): EADIYQTPRYLVIGTGKKITLECSQTMGHDKMYWYQQDPGMELHLIHYSYGVNSTEKGDLSSESTVSRIRTEHFPLTLESARPSHTSQYLCASSSRTGEETQYFGPGTRLLVL.

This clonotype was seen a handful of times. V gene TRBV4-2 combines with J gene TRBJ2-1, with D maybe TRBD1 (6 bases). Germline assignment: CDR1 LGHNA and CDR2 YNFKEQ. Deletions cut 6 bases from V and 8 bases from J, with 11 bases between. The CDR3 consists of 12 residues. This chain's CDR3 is CASRQQGDEQFF. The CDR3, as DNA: TGTGCCAGCAGACAACAGGGCGATGAGCAGTTCTTC.

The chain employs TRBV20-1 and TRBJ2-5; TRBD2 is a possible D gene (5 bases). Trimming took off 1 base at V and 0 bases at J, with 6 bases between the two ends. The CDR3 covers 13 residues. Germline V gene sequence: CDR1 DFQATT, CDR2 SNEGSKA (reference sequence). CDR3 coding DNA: TGCAGTGCTAGAGGAGGGTACCAAGAGACCCAGTACTTC. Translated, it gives CSARGGYQETQYF.

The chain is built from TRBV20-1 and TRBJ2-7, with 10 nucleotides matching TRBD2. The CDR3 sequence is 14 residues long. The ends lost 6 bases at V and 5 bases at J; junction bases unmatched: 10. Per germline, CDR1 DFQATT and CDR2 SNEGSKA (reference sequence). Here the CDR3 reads CSAQRLAGVHEQYF. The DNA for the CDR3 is TGCAGTGCCCAGAGGCTAGCGGGGGTCCACGAGCAGTACTTC.

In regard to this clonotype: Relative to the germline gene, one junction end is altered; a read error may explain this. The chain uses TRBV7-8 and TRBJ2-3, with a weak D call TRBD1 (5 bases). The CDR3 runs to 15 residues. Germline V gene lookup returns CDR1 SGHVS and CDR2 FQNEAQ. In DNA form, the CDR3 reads TGTGCCAGCAGCCCCACCCCTTGGGGCAGAGATAGGCAGTATTTT. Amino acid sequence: CASSPTPWGRDRQYF.

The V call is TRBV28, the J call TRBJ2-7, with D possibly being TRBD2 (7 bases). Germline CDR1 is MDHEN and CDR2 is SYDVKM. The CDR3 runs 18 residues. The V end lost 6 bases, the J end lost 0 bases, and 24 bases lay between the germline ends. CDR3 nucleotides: TGTGCCAGCAGACCTACGGGAGGTGGGGGGGCTAGCTCCTACGAGCAGTACTTC. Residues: CASRPTGGGGASSYEQYF. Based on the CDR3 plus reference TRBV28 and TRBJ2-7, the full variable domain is DVKVTQSSRYLVKRTGEKVFLECVQDMDHENMFWYRQDPGLGLRLIYFSYDVKMKEKGDIPEGYSVSREKKERFSLILESASTNQTSMYLCASRPTGGGGASSYEQYFGPGTRLTVT.

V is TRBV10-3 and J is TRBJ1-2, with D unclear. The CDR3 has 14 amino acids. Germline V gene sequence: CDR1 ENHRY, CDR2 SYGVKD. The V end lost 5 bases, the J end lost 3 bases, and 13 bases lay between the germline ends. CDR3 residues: CAISSPGRYYGYTF. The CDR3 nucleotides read TGTGCCATCAGTAGTCCTGGTCGGTACTATGGCTACACCTTC.

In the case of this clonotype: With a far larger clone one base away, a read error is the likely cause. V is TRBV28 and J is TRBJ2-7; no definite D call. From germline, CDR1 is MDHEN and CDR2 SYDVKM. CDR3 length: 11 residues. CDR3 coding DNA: TGTGCCAGCAGTTCCACCTACAAGCAGTACTTC. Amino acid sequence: CASSSTYKQYF.

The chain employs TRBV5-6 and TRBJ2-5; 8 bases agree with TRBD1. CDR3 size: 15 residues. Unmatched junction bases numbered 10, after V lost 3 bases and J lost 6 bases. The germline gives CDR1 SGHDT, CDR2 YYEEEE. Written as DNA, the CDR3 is TGTGCCAGCAGCTCCCAGGGGGCTGGGAGAAAGACCCAGTACTTC. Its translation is CASSSQGAGRKTQYF.